At least ten counts were recorded for the clone carrying this T cell receptor (beta chain). TCRdb redid the calling of the 5' RACE reads with MiXCR, one entry per CDR3 protein. The sample shows about 48,000 distinct CDR3 sequences, approximately 5.7% of them seen only once. This sample is drawn from a study of spatial heterogeneity in lung cancer. The time point was: sample taken at primary tumor resection. Germline loops: CDR1 SEHNR, CDR2 FQNEAQ (reference sequence). CDR3 size: 15 residues. The V gene lost 0 bases and the J gene lost 6 bases, with 15 bases spanning the gap. The sample consisted of PBMCs, taken at surgery. The chain is built from TRBV7-9 and TRBJ2-7; maybe TRBD1 (5 bases). The receptor was isolated from a male donor with early-stage non-small cell lung cancer. CDR3 protein: CASSLARLRAGEQYF. In DNA, the CDR3 is TGTGCCAGCAGCTTAGCGCGGCTCAGGGCCGGCGAGCAGTACTTC.